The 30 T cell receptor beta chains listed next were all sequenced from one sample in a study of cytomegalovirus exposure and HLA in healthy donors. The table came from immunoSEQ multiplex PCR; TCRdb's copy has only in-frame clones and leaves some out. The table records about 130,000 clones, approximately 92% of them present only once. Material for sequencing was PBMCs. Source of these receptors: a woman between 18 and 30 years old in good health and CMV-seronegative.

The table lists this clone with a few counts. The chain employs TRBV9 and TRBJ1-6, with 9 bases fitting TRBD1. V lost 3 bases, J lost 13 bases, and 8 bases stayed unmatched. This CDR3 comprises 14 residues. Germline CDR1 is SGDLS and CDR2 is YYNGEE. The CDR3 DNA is TGTGCCAGCAGCGAGGGGACAGGGTCGGATCCCCTCCACTTT. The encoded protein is CASSEGTGSDPLHF.

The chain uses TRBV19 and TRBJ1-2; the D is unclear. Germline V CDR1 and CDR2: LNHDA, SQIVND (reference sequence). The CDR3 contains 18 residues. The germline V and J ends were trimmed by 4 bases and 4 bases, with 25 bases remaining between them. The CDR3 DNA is TGTGCCAGTAGTACCGAGATCCCGACACGACATACTCCCTATGGCTACACCTTC. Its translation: CASSTEIPTRHTPYGYTF.

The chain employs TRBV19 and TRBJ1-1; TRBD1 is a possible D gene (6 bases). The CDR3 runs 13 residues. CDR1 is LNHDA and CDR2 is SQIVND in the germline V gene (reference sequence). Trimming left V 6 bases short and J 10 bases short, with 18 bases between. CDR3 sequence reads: CASSAGTHSGAFF. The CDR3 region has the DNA TGTGCCAGTAGCGCCGGGACACACTCGGGAGCTTTCTTT.

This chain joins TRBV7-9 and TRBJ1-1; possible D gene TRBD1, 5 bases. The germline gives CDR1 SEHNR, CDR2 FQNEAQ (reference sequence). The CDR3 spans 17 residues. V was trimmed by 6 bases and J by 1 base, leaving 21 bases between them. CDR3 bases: TGTGCCAGCAGTCAAAACAGTAGGGGCAAGGAGAACACTGAAGCTTTCTTT. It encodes CASSQNSRGKENTEAFF. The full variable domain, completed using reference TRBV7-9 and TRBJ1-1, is DTGVSQNPRHKITKRGQNVTFRCDPISEHNRLYWYRQTLGQGPEFLTYFQNEAQLEKSRLLSDRFSAERPKGSFSTLEIQRTEQGDSAMYLCASSQNSRGKENTEAFFGQGTRLTVV.

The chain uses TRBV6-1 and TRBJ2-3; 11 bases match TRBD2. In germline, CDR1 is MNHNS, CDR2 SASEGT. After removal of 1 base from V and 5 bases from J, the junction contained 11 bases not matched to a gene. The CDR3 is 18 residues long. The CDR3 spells CASSEEGLAGGIRDTQYF. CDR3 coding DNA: TGTGCCAGCAGTGAAGAGGGGCTAGCGGGAGGCATTCGAGATACGCAGTATTTT.

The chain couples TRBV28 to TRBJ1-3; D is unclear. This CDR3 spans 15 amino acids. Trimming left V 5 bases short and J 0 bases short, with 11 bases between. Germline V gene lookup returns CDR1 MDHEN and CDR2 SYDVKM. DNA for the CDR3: TGTGCCAGCAGTCCATCCGGGATCTCTGGAAACACCATATATTTT. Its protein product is CASSPSGISGNTIYF.

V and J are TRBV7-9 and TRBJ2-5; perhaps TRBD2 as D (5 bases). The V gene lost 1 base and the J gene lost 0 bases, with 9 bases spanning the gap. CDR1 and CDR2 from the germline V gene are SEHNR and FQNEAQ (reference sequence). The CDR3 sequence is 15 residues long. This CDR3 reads CASSLGGSDQETQYF. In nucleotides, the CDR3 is TGTGCCAGCAGCTTAGGAGGGAGCGACCAAGAGACCCAGTACTTC.

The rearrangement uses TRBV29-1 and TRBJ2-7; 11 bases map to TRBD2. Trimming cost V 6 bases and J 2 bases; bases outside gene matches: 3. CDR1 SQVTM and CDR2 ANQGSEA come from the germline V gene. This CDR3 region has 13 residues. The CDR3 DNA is TGCAGCGTGGGGACTAGCGGCCCCTACGAGCAGTACTTC. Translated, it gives CSVGTSGPYEQYF.

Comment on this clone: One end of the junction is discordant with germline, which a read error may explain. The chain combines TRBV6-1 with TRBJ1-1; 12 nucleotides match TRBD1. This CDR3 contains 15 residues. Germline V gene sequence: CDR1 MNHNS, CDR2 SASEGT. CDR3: CASREGTGGNTEAFF. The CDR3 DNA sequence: TGTGCCAGCAGAGAAGGGACAGGGGGCAACACTGAAGCTTTCTTT.

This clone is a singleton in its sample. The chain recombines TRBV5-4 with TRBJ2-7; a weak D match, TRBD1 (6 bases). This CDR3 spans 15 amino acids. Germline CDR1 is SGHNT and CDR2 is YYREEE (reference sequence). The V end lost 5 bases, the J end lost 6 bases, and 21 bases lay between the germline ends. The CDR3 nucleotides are TGTGCCAGCAGGATGGACAGATCTCTCGAACGCGAGCAGTACTTC. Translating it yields CASRMDRSLEREQYF.

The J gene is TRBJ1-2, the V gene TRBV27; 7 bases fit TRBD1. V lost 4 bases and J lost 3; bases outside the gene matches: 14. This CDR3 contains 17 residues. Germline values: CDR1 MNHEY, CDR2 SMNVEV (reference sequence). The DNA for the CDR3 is TGTGCCAGCAGTTCTCAACGACAGGGTAGTAAGGACTATGGCTACACCTTC. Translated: CASSSQRQGSKDYGYTF.

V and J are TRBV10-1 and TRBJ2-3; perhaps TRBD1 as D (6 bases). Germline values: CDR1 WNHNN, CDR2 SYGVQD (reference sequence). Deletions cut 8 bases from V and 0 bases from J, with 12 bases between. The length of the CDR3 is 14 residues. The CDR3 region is CASAGQGSTDTQYF. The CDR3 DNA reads TGCGCCAGCGCCGGGCAGGGGAGCACAGATACGCAGTATTTT.

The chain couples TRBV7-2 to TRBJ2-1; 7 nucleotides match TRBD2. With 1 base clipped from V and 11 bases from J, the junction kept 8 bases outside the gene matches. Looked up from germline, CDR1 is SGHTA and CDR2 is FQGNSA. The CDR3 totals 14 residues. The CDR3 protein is CASSLVSLAAKQFF. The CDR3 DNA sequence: TGTGCCAGCAGCTTAGTGTCGCTAGCGGCCAAGCAGTTCTTC. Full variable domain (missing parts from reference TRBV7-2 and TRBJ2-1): GAGVSQSPSNKVTEKGKDVELRCDPISGHTALYWYRQSLGQGLEFLIYFQGNSAPDKSGLPSDRFSAERTGGSVSTLTIQRTQQEDSAVYLCASSLVSLAAKQFFGPGTRLTVL.

CDR3 DNA: TGTGCCAGCGGGGGGGGACTAGCCTCCACCGGGGAGCTGTTTTTT. It is translated as CASGGGLASTGELFF. The chain is built from TRBV11-3 and TRBJ2-2, with 9 bases matching TRBD2. CDR1 and CDR2 (germline): SGHNT, YENEEA. V gave up 8 bases and J gave up 4 bases; unmatched junction bases: 8. There are 15 residues in the CDR3.

The CDR3 sequence is CASSQPTGTSGSYEQYF. CDR3 DNA sequence: TGTGCCAGCAGCCAACCGACCGGGACTAGCGGCTCCTACGAGCAGTACTTC. The chain combines TRBV4-2 with TRBJ2-7, with 11 bases matching TRBD2. V shed 2 bases and J 0 bases; nucleotides not matched to a gene: 6. The germline V gene encodes CDR1 LGHNA and CDR2 YNFKEQ. CDR3 length equals 17 residues.

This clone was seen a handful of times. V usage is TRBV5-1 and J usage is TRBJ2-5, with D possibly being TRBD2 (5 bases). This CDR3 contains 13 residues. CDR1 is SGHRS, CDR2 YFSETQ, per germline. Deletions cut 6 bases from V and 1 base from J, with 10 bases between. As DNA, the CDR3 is TGCGCCAGCACCGGACTGTCCCAAGAGACCCAGTACTTC. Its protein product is CASTGLSQETQYF.

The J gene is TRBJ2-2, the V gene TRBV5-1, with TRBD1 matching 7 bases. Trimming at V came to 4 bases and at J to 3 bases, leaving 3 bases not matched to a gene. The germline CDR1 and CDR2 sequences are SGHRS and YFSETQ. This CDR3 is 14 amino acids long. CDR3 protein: CASSQGQYTGELFF. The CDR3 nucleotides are TGCGCCAGCAGCCAGGGACAGTACACCGGGGAGCTGTTTTTT.

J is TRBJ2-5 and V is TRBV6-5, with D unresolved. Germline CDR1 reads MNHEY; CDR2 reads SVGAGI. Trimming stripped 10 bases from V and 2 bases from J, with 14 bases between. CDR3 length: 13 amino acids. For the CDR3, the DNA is TGTGCCACCCAGGCTCACGCACAAGAGACCCAGTACTTC. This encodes CATQAHAQETQYF.

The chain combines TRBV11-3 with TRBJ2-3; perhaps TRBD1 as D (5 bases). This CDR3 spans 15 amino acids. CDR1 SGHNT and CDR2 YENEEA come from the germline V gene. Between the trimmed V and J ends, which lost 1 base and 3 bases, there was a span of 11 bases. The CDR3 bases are TGTGCCAGCAGCTTAGCAGGGTCCGAGACAGATACGCAGTATTTT. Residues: CASSLAGSETDTQYF.

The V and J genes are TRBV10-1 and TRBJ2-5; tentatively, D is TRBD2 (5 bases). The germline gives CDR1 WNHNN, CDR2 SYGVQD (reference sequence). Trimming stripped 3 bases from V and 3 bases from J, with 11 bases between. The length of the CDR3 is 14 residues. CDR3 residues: CASSDGGDEETQYF. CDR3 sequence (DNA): TGCGCCAGCAGTGATGGAGGAGATGAAGAGACCCAGTACTTC.

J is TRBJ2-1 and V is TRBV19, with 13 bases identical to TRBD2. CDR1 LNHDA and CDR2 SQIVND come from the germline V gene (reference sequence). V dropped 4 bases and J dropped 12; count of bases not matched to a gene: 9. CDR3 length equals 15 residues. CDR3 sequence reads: CASSTQLAGGLWQFF. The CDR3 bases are TGTGCCAGTAGTACCCAACTAGCGGGGGGGCTTTGGCAGTTCTTC. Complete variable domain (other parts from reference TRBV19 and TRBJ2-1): DGGITQSPKYLFRKEGQNVTLSCEQNLNHDAMYWYRQDPGQGLRLIYYSQIVNDFQKGDIAEGYSVSREKKESFPLTVTSAQKNPTAFYLCASSTQLAGGLWQFFGPGTRLTVL.

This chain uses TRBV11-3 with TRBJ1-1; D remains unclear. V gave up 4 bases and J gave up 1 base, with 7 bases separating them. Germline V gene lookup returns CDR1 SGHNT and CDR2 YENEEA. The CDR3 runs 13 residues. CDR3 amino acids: CASSSHTNTEAFF. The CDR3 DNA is TGTGCCAGCAGCTCCCACACGAACACTGAAGCTTTCTTT.

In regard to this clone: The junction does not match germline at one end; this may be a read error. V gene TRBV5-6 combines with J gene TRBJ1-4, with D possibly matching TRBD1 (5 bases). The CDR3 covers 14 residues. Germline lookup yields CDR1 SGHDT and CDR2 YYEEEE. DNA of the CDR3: TGTGCCAGCAGCTTCCTACAGGCTAACGAAAAACTGTTTTTT. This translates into CASSFLQANEKLFF.

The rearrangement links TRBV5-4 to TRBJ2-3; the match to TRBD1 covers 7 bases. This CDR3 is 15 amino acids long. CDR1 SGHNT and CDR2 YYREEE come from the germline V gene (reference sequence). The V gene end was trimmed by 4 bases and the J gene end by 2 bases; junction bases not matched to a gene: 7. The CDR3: CASSTDRDHTDTQYF. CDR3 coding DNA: TGTGCCAGCAGCACTGACAGGGACCACACAGATACGCAGTATTTT.

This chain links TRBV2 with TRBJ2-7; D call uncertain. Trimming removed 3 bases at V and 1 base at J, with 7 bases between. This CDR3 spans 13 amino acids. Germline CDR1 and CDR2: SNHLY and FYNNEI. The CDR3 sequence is CASSDTLSYEQYF. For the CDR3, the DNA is TGTGCCAGCAGTGACACTCTGTCCTACGAGCAGTACTTC. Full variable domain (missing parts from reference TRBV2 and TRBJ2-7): EPEVTQTPSHQVTQMGQEVILRCVPISNHLYFYWYRQILGQKVEFLVSFYNNEISEKSEIFDDQFSVERPDGSNFTLKIRSTKLEDSAMYFCASSDTLSYEQYFGPGTRLTVT.

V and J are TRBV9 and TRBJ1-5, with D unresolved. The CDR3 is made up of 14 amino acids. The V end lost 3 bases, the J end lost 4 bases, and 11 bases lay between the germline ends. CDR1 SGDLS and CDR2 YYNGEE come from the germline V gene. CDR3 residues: CASSADAGNQPQHF. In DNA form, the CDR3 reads TGTGCCAGCAGCGCCGACGCGGGGAATCAGCCCCAGCATTTT. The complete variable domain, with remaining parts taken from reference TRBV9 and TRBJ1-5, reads DSGVTQTPKHLITATGQRVTLRCSPRSGDLSVYWYQQSLDQGLQFLIQYYNGEERAKGNILERFSAQQFPDLHSELNLSSLELGDSALYFCASSADAGNQPQHFGDGTRLSIL.

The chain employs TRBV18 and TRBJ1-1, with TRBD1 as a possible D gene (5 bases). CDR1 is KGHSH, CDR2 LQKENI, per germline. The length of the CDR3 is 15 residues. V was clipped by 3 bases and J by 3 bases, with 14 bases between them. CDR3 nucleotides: TGTGCCAGCTCACCCACCGGGGGGTCGGACACTGAAGCTTTCTTT. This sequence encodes CASSPTGGSDTEAFF.

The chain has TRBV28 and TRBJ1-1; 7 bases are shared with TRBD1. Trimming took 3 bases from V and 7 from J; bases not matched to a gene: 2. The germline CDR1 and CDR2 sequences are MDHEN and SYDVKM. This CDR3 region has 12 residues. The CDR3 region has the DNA TGTGCCAGCAGTTTTACAGGGGTTGAAGCTTTCTTT. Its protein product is CASSFTGVEAFF. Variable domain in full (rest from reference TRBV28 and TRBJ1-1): DVKVTQSSRYLVKRTGEKVFLECVQDMDHENMFWYRQDPGLGLRLIYFSYDVKMKEKGDIPEGYSVSREKKERFSLILESASTNQTSMYLCASSFTGVEAFFGQGTRLTVV.

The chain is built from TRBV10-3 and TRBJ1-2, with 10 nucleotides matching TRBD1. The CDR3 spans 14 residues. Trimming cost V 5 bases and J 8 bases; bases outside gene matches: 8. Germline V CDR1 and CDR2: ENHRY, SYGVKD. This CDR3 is CAISSDRGLGGYTF. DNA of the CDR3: TGTGCCATCAGTTCAGACAGGGGGCTTGGAGGCTACACCTTC.

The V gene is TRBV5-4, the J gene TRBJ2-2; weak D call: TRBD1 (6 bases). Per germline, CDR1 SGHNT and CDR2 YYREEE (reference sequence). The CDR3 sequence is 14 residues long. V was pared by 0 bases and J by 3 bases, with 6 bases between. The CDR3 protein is CASSLGQDTGELFF. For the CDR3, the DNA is TGTGCCAGCAGCTTGGGACAGGACACCGGGGAGCTGTTTTTT.